This T cell receptor (beta chain) was recorded in a study of yellow fever vaccine responses in identical twins. The germline V and J ends were trimmed by 1 base and 1 base, with 8 bases remaining between them. Germline-derived CDR1 and CDR2 are SGHVS and FNYEAQ. The CDR3 is made up of 14 amino acids. As to this clonotype: The antigen remains undetermined.

TCRdb reanalysed the RT-PCR reads using MiXCR and keeps one entry per CDR3 protein. Found here are over a thousand distinct CDR3 sequences, more than 75% of them singletons; the top ten hold roughly 9.8%. General study points: Among the twins, the vaccine T cell response reportedly seemed partly convergent and partly personalized.

This TCR came from a woman under 30 who received the yellow fever vaccine. This chain connects TRBV7-6 to TRBJ2-7; no clear D gene. The sample here was T cells from blood (PBMCs), unsorted or a sorted subset (not recorded which), taken before or after yellow fever vaccination (not recorded which). Written as DNA, the CDR3 is TGTGCCAGCAGCTTAGTAGGCGGATCCTACGAGCAGTACTTC. Translation: CASSLVGGSYEQYF.